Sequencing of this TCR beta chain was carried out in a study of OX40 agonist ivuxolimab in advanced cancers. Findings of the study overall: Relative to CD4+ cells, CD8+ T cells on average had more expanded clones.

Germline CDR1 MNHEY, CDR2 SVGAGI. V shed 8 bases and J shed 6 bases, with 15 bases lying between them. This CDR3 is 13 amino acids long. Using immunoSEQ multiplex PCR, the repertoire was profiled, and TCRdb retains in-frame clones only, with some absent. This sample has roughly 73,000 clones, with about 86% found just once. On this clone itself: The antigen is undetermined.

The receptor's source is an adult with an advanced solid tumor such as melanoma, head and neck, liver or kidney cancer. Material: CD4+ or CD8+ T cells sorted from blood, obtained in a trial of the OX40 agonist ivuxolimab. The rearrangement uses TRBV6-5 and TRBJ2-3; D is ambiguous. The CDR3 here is CASSPTPVDTQYF. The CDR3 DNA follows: TGTGCCAGCTCACCAACCCCCGTGGATACGCAGTATTTT.